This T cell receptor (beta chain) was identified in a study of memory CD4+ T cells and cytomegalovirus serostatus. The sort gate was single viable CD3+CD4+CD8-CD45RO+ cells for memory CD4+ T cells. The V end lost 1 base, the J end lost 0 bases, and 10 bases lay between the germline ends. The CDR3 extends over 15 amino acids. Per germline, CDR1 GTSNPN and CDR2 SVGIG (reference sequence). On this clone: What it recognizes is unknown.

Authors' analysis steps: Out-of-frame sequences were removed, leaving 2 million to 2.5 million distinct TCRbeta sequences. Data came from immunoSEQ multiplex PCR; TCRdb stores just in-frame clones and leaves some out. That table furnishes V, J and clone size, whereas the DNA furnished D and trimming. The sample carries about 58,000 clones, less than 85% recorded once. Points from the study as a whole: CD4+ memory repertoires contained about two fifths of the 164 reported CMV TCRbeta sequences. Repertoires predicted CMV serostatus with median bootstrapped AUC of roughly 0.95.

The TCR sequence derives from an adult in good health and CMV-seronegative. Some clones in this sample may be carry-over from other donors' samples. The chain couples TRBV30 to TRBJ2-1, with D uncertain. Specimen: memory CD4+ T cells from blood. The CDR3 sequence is CAWSGGQSSYNEQFF. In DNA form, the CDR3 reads TGTGCCTGGAGTGGTGGCCAGAGCTCCTACAATGAGCAGTTCTTC.